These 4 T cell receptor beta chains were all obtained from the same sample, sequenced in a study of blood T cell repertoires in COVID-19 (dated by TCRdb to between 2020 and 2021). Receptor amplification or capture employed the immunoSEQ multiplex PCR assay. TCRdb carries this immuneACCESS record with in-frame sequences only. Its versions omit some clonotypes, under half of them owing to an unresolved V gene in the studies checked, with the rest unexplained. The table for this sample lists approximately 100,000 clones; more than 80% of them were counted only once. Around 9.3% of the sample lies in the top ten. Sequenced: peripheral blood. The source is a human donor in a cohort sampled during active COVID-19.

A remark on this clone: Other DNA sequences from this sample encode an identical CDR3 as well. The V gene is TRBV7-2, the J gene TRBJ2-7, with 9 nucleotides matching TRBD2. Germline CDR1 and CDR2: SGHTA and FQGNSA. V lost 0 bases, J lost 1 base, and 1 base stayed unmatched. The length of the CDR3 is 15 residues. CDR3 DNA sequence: TGTGCCAGCAGCTTAGCTAGCGGGAGTTCCTACGAGCAGTACTTC. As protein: CASSLASGSSYEQYF.

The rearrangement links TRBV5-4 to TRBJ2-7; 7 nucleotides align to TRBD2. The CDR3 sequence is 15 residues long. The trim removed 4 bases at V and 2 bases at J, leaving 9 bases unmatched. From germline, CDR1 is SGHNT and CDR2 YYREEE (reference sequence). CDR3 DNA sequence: TGTGCCAGCAGCCCGGAGTTGGCGGGGGCCTACGAGCAGTACTTC. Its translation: CASSPELAGAYEQYF.

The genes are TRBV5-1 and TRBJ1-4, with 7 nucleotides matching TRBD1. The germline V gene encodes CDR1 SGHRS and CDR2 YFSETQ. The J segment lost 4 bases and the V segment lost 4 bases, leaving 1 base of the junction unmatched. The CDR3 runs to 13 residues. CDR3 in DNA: TGCGCCAGCAGCGGGGACAGTAATGAAAAACTGTTTTTT. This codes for CASSGDSNEKLFF.

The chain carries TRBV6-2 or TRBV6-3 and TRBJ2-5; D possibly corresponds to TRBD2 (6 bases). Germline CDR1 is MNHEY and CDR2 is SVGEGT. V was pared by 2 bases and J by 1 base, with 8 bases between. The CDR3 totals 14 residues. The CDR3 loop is CASSYRTTQETQYF. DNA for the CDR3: TGTGCCAGCAGTTACAGGACTACCCAAGAGACCCAGTACTTC.